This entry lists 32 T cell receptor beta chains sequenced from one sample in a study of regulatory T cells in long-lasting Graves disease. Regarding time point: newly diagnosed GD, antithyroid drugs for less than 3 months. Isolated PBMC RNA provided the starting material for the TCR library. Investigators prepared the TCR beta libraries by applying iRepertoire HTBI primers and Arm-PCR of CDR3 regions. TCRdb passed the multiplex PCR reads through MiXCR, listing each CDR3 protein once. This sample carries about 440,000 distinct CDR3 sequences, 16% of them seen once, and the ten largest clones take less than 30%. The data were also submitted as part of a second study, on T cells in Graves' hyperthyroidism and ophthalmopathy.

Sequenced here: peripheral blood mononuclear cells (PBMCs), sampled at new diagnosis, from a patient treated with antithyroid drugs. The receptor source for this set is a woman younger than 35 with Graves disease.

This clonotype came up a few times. The chain's CDR3 is CASSVSPIAAAFF. The CDR3 DNA sequence: TGTGCCAGCAGCGTCTCCCCCATTGCTGCAGCTTTCTTT. This chain joins TRBV9 and TRBJ1-1; D is unclear. Germline V lookup: CDR1 SGDLS, CDR2 YYNGEE. The CDR3 spans 13 residues. The V gene lost 2 bases and the J gene lost 10 bases, with 15 bases spanning the gap.

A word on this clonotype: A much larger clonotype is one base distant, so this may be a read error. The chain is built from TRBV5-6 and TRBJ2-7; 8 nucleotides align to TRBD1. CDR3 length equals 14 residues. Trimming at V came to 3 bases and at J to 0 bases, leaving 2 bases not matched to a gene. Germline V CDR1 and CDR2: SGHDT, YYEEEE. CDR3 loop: CASSWGQDSYEQYF. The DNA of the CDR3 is TGTGCCAGCAGCTGGGGACAGGACTCCTACGAGCAGTACTTC.

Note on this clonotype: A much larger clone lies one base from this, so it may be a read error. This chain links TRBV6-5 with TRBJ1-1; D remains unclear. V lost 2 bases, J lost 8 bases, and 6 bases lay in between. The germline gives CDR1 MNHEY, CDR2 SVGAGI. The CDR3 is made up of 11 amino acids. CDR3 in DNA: TGTGCCAGCAGTTACCTTTGGGAAGCTTTCTTT. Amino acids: CASSYLWEAFF.

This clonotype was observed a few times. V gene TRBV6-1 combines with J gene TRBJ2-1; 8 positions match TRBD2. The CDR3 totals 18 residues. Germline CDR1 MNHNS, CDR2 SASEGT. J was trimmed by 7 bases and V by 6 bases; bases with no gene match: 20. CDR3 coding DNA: TGTGCCAGCAGCCCCTTTTCTTTAAAGGGAGCTAGCGGGAATGAGCAGTTCTTC. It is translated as CASSPFSLKGASGNEQFF.

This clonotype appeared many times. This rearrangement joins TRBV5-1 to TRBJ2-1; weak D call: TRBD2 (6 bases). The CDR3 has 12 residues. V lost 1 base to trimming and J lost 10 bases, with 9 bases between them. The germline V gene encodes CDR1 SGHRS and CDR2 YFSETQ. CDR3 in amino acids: CASSLYGSEQFF. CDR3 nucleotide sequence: TGCGCCAGCAGCTTGTACGGGAGCGAGCAGTTCTTC.

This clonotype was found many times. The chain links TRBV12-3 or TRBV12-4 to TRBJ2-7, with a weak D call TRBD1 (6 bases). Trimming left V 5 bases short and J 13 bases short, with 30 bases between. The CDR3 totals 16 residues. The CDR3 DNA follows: TGTGCCAGCAGTCGCCCCTTCCGCGGACGCTGGATAGGGGGTTACTTC. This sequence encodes CASSRPFRGRWIGGYF.

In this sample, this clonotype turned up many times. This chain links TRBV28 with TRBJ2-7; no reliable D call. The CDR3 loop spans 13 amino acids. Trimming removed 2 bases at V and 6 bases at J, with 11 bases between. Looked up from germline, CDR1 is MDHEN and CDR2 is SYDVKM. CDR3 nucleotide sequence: TGTGCCAGCAGTTTAATTGAACGTGGCGAGCAGTACTTC. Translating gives CASSLIERGEQYF.

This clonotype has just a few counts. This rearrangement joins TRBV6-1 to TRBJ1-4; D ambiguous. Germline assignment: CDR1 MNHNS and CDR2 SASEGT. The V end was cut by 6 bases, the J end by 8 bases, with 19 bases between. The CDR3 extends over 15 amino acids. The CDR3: CASSSDIFITEKLFF. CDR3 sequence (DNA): TGTGCCAGCAGCTCTGACATATTTATCACAGAAAAACTGTTTTTT.

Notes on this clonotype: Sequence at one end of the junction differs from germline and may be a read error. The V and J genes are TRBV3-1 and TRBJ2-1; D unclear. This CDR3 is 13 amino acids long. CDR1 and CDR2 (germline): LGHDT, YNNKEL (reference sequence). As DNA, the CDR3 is TGTGTCAGCAGCCAACAAGTAGAAAATGAGCAGTTCTTC. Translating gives CVSSQQVENEQFF.

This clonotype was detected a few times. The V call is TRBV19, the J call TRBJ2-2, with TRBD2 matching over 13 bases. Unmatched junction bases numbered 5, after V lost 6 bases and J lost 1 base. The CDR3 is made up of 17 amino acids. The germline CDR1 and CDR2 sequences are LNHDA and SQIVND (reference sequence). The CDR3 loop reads CASRRTSGGLNTGELFF. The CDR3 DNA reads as TGTGCCAGTAGGAGGACTAGCGGGGGCCTGAACACCGGGGAGCTGTTTTTT. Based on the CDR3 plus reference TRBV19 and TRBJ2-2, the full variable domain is DGGITQSPKYLFRKEGQNVTLSCEQNLNHDAMYWYRQDPGQGLRLIYYSQIVNDFQKGDIAEGYSVSREKKESFPLTVTSAQKNPTAFYLCASRRTSGGLNTGELFFGEGSRLTVL.

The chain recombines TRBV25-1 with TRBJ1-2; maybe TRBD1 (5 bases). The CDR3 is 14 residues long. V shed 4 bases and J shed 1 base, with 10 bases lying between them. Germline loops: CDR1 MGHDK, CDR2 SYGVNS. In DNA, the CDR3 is TGTGCCAGCAGTGGGCGGGGGAATAACTATGGCTACACCTTC. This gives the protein CASSGRGNNYGYTF.

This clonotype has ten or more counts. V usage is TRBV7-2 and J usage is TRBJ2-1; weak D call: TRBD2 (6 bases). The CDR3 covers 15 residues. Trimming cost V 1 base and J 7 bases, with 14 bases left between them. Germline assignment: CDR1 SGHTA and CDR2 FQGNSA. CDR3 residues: CASSLEGTLGNEQFF. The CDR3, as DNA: TGTGCCAGCAGCTTAGAGGGGACTTTGGGAAATGAGCAGTTCTTC.

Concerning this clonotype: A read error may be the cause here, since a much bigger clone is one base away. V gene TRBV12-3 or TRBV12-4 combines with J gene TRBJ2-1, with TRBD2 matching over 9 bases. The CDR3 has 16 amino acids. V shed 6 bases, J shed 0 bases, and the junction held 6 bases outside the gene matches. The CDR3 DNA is TGTGCCAGCAGGAAACTAGCGGGTCGCTCCTACAATGAGCAGTTCTTC. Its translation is CASRKLAGRSYNEQFF.

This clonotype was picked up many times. The chain's CDR3 is CASSYGSGGYEQYF. The CDR3 DNA follows: TGTGCCAGCAGTTACGGTAGCGGGGGCTACGAGCAGTACTTC. The chain is built from TRBV6-5 and TRBJ2-7, with 9 bases matching TRBD2. This CDR3 has 14 amino acids. Germline trimming cut 2 bases from V and 3 bases from J; bases unmatched to any gene: 2. Germline-derived CDR1 and CDR2 are MNHEY and SVGAGI.

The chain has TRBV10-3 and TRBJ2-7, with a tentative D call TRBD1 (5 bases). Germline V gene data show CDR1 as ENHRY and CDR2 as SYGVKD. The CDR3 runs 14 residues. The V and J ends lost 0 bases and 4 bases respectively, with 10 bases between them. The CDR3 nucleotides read TGTGCCATCAGTGAGTCGCCGACAGCTTACGAGCAGTACTTC. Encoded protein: CAISESPTAYEQYF.

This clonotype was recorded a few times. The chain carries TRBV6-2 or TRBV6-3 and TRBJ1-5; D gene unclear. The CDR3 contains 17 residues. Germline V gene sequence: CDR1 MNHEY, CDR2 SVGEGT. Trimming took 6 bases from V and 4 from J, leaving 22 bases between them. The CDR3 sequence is CASSRLLQSGINQPQHF. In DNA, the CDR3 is TGTGCCAGCAGCCGCCTCTTACAATCAGGCATTAATCAGCCCCAGCATTTT.

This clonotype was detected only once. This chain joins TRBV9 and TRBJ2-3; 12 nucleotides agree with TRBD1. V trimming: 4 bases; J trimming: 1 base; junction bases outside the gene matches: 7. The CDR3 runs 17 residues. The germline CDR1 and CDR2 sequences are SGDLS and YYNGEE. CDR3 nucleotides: TGTGCCAGCAGCAGCCGGGACAGGGGGCGAGGCACAGATACGCAGTATTTT. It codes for CASSSRDRGRGTDTQYF.

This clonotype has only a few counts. CDR3 loop: CASSPLYEQFF. The CDR3 DNA is TGTGCCAGCAGCCCCCTCTATGAGCAGTTCTTC. The genes are TRBV7-2 and TRBJ2-1; D is uncertain. V lost 5 bases, J lost 8 bases, and 7 bases lay in between. This CDR3 is built from 11 residues. Germline V gene sequence: CDR1 SGHTA, CDR2 FQGNSA. Full variable domain (remainder filled in from reference TRBV7-2 and TRBJ2-1): GAGVSQSPSNKVTEKGKDVELRCDPISGHTALYWYRQSLGQGLEFLIYFQGNSAPDKSGLPSDRFSAERTGGSVSTLTIQRTQQEDSAVYLCASSPLYEQFFGPGTRLTVL.

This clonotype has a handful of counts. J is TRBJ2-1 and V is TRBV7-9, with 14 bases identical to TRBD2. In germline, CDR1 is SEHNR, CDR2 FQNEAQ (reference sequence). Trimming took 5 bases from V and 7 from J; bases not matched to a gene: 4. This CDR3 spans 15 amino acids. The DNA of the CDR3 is TGTGCCAGCAGCGCCCGGACTAGCGGGAGGAATGAGCAGTTCTTC. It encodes CASSARTSGRNEQFF. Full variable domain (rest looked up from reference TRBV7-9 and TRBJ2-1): DTGVSQNPRHKITKRGQNVTFRCDPISEHNRLYWYRQTLGQGPEFLTYFQNEAQLEKSRLLSDRFSAERPKGSFSTLEIQRTEQGDSAMYLCASSARTSGRNEQFFGPGTRLTVL.

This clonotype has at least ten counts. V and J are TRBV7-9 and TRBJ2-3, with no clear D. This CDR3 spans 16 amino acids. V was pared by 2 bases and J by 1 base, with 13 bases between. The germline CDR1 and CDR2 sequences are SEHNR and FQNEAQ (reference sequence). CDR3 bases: TGTGCCAGCAGCTTATTCCTAGTAAGCGGCACAGATACGCAGTATTTT. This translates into CASSLFLVSGTDTQYF. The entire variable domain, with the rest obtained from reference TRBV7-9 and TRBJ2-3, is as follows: DTGVSQNPRHKITKRGQNVTFRCDPISEHNRLYWYRQTLGQGPEFLTYFQNEAQLEKSRLLSDRFSAERPKGSFSTLEIQRTEQGDSAMYLCASSLFLVSGTDTQYFGPGTRLTVL.

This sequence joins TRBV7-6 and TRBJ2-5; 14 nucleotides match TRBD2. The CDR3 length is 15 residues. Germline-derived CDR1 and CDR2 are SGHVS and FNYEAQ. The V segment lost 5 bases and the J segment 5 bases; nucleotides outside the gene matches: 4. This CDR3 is CASSKGTSGSETQYF. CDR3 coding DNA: TGTGCCAGCAGCAAGGGGACTAGCGGGAGCGAGACCCAGTACTTC.

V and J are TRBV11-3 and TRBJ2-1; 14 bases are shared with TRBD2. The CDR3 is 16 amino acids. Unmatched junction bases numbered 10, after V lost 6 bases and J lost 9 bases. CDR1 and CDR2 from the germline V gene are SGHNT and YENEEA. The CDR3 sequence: CASSPRLAGGPGEQFF. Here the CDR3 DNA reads TGTGCCAGCAGTCCCCGACTAGCGGGAGGGCCAGGTGAGCAGTTCTTC.

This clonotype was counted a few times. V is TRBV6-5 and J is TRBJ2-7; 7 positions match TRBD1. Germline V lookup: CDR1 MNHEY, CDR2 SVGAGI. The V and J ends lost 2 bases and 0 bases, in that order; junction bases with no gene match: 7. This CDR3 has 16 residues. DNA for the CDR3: TGTGCCAGCAGTTACCTTACAGGGGACACCTCCTACGAGCAGTACTTC. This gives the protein CASSYLTGDTSYEQYF.

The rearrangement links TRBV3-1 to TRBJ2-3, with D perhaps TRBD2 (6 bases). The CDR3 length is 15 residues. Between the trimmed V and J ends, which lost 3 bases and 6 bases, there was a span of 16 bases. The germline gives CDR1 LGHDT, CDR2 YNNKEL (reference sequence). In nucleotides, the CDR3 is TGTGCCAGCAGCCAGGGAGGTGGGGTAGGGGATACGCAGTATTTT. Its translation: CASSQGGGVGDTQYF.

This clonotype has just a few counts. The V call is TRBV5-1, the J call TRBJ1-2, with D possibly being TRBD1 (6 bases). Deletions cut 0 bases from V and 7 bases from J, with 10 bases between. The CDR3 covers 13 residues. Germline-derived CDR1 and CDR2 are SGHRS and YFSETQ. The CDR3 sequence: CASSLAGGTGYTF. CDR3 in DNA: TGCGCCAGCAGCTTGGCCGGGGGCACTGGCTACACCTTC.

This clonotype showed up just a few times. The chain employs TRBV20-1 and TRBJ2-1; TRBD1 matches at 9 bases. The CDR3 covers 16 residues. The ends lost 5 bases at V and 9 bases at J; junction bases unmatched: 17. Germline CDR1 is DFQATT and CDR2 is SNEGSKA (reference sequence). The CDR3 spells CSAPTPSGTGRVEQFF. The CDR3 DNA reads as TGCAGTGCTCCCACGCCCTCCGGGACAGGGCGGGTTGAGCAGTTCTTC.

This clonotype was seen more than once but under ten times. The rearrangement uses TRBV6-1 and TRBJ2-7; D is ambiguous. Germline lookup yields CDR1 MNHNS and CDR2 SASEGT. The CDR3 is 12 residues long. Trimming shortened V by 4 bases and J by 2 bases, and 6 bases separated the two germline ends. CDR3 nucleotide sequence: TGTGCCAGCAGTGGGACCGCCTACGAGCAGTACTTC. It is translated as CASSGTAYEQYF.

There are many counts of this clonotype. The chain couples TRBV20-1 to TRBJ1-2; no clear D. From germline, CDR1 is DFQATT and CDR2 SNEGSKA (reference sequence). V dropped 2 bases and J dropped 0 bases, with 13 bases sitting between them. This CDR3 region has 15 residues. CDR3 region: CSARNVQDPNYGYTF. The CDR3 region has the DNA TGCAGTGCTAGAAATGTTCAGGATCCTAACTATGGCTACACCTTC.

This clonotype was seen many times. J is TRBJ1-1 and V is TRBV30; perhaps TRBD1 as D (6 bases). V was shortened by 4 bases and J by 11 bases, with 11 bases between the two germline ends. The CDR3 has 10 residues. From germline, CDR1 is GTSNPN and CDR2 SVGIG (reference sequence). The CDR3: CAWKRGKAFF. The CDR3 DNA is TGTGCCTGGAAAAGGGGGAAGGCTTTCTTT.

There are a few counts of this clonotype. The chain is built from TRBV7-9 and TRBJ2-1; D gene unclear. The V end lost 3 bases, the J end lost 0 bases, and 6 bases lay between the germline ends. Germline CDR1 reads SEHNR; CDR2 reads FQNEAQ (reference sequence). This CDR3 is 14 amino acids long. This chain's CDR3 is CASSFHSSYNEQFF. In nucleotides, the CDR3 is TGTGCCAGCAGCTTTCACAGCTCCTACAATGAGCAGTTCTTC.

The CDR3 loop is CASSLVFLNEQFF. The DNA of the CDR3 is TGTGCCAGCAGCTTAGTCTTCCTCAATGAGCAGTTCTTC. This sequence joins TRBV11-3 and TRBJ2-1, with D uncertain. The germline V gene encodes CDR1 SGHNT and CDR2 YENEEA. The CDR3 is made up of 13 amino acids. V shed 1 base and J shed 6 bases, with 7 bases lying between them.

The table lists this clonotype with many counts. CDR3 loop: CASSRTGGSGQPQHF. DNA of the CDR3: TGTGCCAGCAGCAGAACAGGGGGCTCGGGTCAGCCCCAGCATTTT. The chain couples TRBV3-1 to TRBJ1-5; TRBD1 aligns across 9 bases. CDR1 and CDR2 (germline): LGHDT, YNNKEL (reference sequence). This CDR3 region has 15 residues. J gave up 6 bases and V 5 bases, and 8 bases lay outside the gene matches.